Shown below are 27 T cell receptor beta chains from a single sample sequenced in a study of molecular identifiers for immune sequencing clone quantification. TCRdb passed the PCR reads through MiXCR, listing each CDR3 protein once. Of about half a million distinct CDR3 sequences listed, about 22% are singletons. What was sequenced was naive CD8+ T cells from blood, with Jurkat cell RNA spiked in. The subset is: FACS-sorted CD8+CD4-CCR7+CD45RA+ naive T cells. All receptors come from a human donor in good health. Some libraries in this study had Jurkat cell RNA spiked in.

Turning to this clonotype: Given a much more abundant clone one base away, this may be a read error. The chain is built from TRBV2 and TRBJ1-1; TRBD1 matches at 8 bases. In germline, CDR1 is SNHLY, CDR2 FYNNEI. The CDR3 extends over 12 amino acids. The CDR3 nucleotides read TGTGCCAGAGACAGGGGTTGTGCTGAAGCTTCCTTT. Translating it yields CARDRGCAEASF.

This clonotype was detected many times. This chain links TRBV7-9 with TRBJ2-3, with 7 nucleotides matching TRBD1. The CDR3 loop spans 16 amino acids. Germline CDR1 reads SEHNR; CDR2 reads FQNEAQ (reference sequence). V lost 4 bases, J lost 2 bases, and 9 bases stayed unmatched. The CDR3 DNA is TGTGCCAGCAGCTCCTCAACAGGGGAAGCCACAGATACGCAGTATTTT. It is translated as CASSSSTGEATDTQYF.

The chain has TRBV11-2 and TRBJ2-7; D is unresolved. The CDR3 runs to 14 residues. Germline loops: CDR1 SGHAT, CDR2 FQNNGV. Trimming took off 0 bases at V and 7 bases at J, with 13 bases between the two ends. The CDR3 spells CASSLDHPSGEQYF. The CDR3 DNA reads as TGTGCCAGCAGCTTAGATCACCCGTCAGGAGAGCAGTACTTC.

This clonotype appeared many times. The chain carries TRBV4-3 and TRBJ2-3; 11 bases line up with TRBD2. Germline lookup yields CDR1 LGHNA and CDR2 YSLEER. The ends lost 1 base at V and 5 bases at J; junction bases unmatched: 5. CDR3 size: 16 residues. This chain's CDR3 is CASSQVLAGVGDTQYF. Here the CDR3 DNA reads TGCGCCAGCAGCCAAGTACTAGCGGGGGTCGGAGATACGCAGTATTTT.

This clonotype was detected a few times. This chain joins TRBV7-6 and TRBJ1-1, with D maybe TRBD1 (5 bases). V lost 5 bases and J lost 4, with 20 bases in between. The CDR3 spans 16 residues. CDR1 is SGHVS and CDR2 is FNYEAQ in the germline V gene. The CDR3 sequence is CASSLGWDVAGTEAFF. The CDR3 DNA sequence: TGTGCCAGCAGCCTGGGTTGGGACGTCGCGGGCACTGAAGCTTTCTTT.

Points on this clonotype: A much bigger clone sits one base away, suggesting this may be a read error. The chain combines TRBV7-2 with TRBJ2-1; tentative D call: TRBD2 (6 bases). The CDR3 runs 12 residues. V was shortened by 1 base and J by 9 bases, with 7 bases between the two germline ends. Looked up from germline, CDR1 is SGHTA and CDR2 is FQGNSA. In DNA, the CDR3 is TGTGCCAGCAGCTTAGGACTAGTTGAGCAGTTCTTC. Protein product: CASSLGLVEQFF.

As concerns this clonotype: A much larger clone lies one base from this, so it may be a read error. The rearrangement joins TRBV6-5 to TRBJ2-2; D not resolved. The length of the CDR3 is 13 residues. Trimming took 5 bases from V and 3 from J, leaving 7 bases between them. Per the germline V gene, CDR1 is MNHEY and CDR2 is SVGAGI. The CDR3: CASSHGDTGELFF. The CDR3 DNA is TGTGCCAGCAGTCACGGTGACACCGGGGAGCTGTTTTTT.

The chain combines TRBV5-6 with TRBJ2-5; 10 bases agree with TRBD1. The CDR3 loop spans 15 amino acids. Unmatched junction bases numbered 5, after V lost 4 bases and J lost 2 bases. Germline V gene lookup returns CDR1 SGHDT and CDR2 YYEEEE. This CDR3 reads CASSLRTGGQETQYF. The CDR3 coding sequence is TGTGCCAGCAGCCTCAGGACAGGGGGGCAAGAGACCCAGTACTTC. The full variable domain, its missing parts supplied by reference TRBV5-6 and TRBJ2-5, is DAGVTQSPTHLIKTRGQQVTLRCSPKSGHDTVSWYQQALGQGPQFIFQYYEEEERQRGNFPDRFSGHQFPNYSSELNVNALLLGDSALYLCASSLRTGGQETQYFGPGTRLLVL.

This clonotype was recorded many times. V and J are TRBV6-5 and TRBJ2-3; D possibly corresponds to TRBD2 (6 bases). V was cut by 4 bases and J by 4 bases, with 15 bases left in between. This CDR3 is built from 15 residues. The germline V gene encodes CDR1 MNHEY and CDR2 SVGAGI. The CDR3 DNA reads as TGTGCCAGCAGTTTTCTCGGGAGCCCCGCAGATACGCAGTATTTT. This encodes CASSFLGSPADTQYF.

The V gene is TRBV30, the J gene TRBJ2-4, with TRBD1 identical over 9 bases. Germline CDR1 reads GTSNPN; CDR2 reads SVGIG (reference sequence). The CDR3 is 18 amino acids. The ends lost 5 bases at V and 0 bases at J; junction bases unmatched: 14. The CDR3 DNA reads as TGTGCCTGGGAACCGGGACAGGGAATTATTATAGCCAAAAACATTCAGTACTTC. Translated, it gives CAWEPGQGIIIAKNIQYF.

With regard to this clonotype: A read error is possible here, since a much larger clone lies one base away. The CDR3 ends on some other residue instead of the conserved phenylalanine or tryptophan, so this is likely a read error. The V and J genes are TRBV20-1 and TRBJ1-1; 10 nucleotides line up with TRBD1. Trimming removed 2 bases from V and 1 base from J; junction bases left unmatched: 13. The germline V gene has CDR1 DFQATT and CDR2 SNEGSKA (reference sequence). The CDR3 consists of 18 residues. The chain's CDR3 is CSARSRPGQGMKNTEAFL. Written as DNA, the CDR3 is TGCAGTGCTAGATCAAGACCGGGACAGGGGATGAAGAACACTGAAGCTTTCCTT.

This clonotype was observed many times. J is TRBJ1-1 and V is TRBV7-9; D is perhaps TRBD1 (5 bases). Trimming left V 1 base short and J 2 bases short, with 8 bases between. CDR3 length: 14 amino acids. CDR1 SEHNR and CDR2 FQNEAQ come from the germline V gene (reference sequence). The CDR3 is CASSLGRANTEAFF. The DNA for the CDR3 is TGTGCCAGCAGCTTAGGCAGGGCTAACACTGAAGCTTTCTTT. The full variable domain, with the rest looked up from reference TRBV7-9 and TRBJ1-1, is DTGVSQNPRHKITKRGQNVTFRCDPISEHNRLYWYRQTLGQGPEFLTYFQNEAQLEKSRLLSDRFSAERPKGSFSTLEIQRTEQGDSAMYLCASSLGRANTEAFFGQGTRLTVV.

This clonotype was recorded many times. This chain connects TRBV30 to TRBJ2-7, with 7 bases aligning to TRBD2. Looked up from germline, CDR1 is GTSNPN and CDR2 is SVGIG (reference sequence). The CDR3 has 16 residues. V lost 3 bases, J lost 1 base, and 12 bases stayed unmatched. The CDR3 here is CAWRVMGEGRSYEQYF. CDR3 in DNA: TGTGCCTGGAGAGTAATGGGGGAGGGCCGGTCCTACGAGCAGTACTTC.

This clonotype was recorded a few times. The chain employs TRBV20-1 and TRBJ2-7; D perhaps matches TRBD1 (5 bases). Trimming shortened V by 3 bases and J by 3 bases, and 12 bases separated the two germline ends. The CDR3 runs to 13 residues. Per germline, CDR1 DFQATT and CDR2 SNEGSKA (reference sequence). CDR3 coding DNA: TGCAGTGCTAGGGCTCAAGACAGCTACGAGCAGTACTTC. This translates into CSARAQDSYEQYF.

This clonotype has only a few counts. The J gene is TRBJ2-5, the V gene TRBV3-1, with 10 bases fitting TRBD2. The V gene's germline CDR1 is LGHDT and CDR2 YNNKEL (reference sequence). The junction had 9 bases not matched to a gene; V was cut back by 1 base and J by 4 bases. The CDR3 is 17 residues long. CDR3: CASSQGWVAGGGETQYF. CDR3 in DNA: TGTGCCAGCAGCCAAGGGTGGGTAGCGGGAGGAGGAGAGACCCAGTACTTC.

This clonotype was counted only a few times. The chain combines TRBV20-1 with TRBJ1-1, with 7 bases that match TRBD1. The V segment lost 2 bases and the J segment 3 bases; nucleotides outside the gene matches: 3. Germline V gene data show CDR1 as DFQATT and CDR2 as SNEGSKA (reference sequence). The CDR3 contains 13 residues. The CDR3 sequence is CSARQGEDTEAFF. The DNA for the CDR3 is TGCAGTGCTAGACAGGGGGAGGACACTGAAGCTTTCTTT.

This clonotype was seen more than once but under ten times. The CDR3 DNA reads as TGTGCCAGTGGAACCGGGACACACTCTGGAAACACCATATATTTT. Protein: CASGTGTHSGNTIYF. This sequence joins TRBV6-1 and TRBJ1-3; D might be TRBD1 (6 bases). V was trimmed by 9 bases and J by 0 bases, leaving 15 bases between them. The CDR3 length is 15 residues. Germline-derived CDR1 and CDR2 are MNHNS and SASEGT.

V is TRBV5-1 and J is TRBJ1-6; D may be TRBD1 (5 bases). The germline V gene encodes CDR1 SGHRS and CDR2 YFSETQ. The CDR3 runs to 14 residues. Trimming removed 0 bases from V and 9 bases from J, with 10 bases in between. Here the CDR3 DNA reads TGCGCCAGCAGCTTGGAAGGGGACGGTTCACCCCTCCACTTT. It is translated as CASSLEGDGSPLHF.

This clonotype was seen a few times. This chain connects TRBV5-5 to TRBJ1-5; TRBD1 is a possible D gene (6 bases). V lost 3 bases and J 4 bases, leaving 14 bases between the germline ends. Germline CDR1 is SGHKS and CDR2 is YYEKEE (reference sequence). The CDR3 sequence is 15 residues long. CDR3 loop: CASSSYPDSNQPQHF. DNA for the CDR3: TGTGCCAGCAGCTCGTACCCGGACAGTAATCAGCCCCAGCATTTT.

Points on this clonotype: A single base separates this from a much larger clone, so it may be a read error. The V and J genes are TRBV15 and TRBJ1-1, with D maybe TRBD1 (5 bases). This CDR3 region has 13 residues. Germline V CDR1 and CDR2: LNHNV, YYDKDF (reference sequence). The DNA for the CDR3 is TGTGCCACGGGGGGGGATGGTTACACTAAAGCTTTCTTT. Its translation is CATGGDGYTKAFF.

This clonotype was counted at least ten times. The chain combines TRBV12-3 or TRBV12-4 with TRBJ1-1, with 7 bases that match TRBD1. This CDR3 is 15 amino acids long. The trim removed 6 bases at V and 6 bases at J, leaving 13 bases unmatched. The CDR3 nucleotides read TGTGCCAGCAGCGCCCAGGGGGGTCCTTATTCTGAAGCTTTCTTT. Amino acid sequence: CASSAQGGPYSEAFF.

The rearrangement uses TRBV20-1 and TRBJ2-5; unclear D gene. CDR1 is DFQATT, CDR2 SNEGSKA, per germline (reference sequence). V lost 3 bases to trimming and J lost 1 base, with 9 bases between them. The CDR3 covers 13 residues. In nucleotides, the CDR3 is TGCAGTGCTAGTTACGGTTTCCAAGAGACCCAGTACTTC. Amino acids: CSASYGFQETQYF.

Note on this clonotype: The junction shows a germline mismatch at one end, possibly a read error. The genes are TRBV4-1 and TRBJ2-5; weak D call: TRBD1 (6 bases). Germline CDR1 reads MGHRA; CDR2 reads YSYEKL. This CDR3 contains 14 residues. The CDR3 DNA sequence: TGCGCCGGCAGCCCATGGGTAGGGGGTGAGACCCAGTACTTC. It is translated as CAGSPWVGGETQYF.

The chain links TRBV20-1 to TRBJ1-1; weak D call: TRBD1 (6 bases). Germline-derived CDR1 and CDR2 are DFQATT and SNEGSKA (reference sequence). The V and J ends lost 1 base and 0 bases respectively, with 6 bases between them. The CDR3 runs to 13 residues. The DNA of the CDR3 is TGCAGTGCTAGAGGGGACATGAACACTGAAGCTTTCTTT. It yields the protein CSARGDMNTEAFF.

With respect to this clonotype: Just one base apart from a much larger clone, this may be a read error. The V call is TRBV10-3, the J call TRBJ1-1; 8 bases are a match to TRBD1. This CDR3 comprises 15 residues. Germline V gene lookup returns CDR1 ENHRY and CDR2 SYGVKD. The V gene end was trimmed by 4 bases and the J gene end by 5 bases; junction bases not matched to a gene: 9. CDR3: CAISGSTGAGTEAFF. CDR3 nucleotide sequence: TGTGCCATCAGTGGGTCGACAGGGGCGGGAACTGAAGCTTTCTTT.

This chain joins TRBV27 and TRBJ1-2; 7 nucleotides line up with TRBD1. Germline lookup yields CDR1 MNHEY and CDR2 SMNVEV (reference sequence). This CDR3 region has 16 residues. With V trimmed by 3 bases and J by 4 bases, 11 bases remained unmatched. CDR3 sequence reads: CASSFSTGTAFYGYTF. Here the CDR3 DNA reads TGTGCCAGCAGTTTCTCCACCGGGACAGCATTCTATGGCTACACCTTC.

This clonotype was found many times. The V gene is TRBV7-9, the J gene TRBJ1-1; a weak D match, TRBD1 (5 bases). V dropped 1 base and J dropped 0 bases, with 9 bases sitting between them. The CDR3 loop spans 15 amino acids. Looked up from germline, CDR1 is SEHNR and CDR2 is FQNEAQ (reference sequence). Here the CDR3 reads CASSLGLGLNTEAFF. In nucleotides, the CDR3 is TGTGCCAGCAGCTTAGGTCTGGGACTGAACACTGAAGCTTTCTTT.